Given below is one T cell receptor (beta chain) in context. A much larger clone differs by one base, so this may be a read error. These data are taken from a study of tumor-infiltrating lymphocytes in primary liver carcinoma. The roughly 17-31 mg bulk tissue piece was not sorted before simultaneous RNA and DNA extraction. Total RNA amounting to roughly 480 ng was the source from which TCR beta cDNA was made with a constant-region primer. ARM-PCR, slightly modified, supplied the TCR beta libraries through three nested multiplex PCR rounds. The study ran its first two PCR rounds for around 10 cycles each, using TRBV1-TRBV30 forward primers and a C-beta reverse primer. Using its own MiXCR run on the multiplex PCR reads, TCRdb lists one record per CDR3 protein. Counted here are some 100,000 distinct CDR3 sequences, about 67% occurring once; the ten biggest clones make up 12%. The CDR3 length is 15 residues. Germline V gives CDR1 SGHNT, CDR2 YYREEE (reference sequence).

The chain couples TRBV5-4 to TRBJ2-1, with a possible D match to TRBD2 (6 bases). The material sequenced was liver tumor tissue from sampling region 2. Sample subset: tumor region T2, inferior pole. The receptor's source is a woman in her sixties with primary liver carcinoma and hepatitis B virus infection. Written as DNA, the CDR3 is TGTACCAGCAGCTTGGGGACTCCCGCGGACAATGAGCAGTTCTTC. Amino acids: CTSSLGTPADNEQFF.